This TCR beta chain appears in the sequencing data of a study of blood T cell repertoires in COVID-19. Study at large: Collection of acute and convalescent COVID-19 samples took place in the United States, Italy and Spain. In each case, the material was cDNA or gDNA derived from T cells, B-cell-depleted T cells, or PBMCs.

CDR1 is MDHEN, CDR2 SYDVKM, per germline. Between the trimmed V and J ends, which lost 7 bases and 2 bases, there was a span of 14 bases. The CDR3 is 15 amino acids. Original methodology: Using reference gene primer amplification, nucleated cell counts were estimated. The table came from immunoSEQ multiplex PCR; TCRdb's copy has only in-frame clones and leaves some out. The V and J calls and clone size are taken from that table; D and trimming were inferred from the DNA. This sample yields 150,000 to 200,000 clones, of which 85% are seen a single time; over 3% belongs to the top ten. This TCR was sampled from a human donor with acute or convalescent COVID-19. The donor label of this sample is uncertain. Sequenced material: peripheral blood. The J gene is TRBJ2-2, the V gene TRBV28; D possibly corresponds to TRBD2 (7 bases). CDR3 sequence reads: CASIGGGQNTGELFF. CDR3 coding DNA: TGTGCCAGCATTGGGGGGGGACAAAACACCGGGGAGCTGTTTTTT. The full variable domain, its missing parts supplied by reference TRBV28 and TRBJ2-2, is DVKVTQSSRYLVKRTGEKVFLECVQDMDHENMFWYRQDPGLGLRLIYFSYDVKMKEKGDIPEGYSVSREKKERFSLILESASTNQTSMYLCASIGGGQNTGELFFGEGSRLTVL.